A selection of T cell receptor beta chains follows, all from one sample in a study of cytomegalovirus exposure and HLA in healthy donors. Using immunoSEQ multiplex PCR, the repertoire was profiled, and TCRdb retains in-frame clones only, with some absent. The table lists 110,000 or so clones, approximately 76% of them singletons. Sample: PBMCs. These receptors were collected from a man aged 50 to 59 in good health and CMV-seropositive. The CDR3 runs from the conserved cysteine through the conserved F or W. The order of the fields is J gene, D gene, V gene, clone size, CDR3 protein, CDR3 DNA. The D gene is left open where the match is weak. Expanded clones get a size class; other rows say once, few or many, or leave the size out.

J: TRBJ2-7; D: .; V: TRBV2; size: .; CDR3: CASSESRNEQYF; DNA: TGTGCCAGCAGTGAGAGCAGGAACGAGCAGTACTTC
J: TRBJ1-2; D: TRBD1; V: TRBV6-1; size: .; CDR3: CASSEETGANYGYTF; DNA: TGTGCCAGCAGTGAAGAGACAGGGGCTAACTATGGCTACACCTTC
J: TRBJ2-5; D: .; V: TRBV7-7; size: once; CDR3: CASSAEAGAGTQYF; DNA: TGTGCCAGCAGTGCAGAGGCGGGGGCGGGGACCCAGTACTTC
J: TRBJ1-1; D: TRBD1; V: TRBV27; size: .; CDR3: CASFPGQGGTEAFF; DNA: TGTGCCAGCTTTCCGGGACAGGGGGGCACTGAAGCTTTCTTT
J: TRBJ2-1; D: TRBD2; V: TRBV15; size: .; CDR3: CATSASGWDTTSGSNEQFF; DNA: TGTGCCACCAGCGCGAGTGGATGGGACACAACTAGCGGGAGCAATGAGCAGTTCTTC
J: TRBJ1-6; D: .; V: TRBV5-1; size: .; CDR3: CASSLSGLVSSSPLHF; DNA: TGCGCCAGCAGCTTGTCGGGGTTGGTAAGCAGTTCACCCCTCCACTTT
J: TRBJ2-7; D: TRBD2; V: TRBV23-1; size: .; CDR3: CASTQPSGRSYEQYF; DNA: TGCGCCAGCACCCAGCCTAGCGGTAGATCCTACGAGCAGTACTTC
J: TRBJ2-1; D: TRBD1; V: TRBV28; size: .; CDR3: CATRTGFHNEQFF; DNA: TGTGCCACCAGGACAGGGTTCCACAATGAGCAGTTCTTC
J: TRBJ2-5; D: .; V: TRBV7-2; size: .; CDR3: CASSFNRQETQYF; DNA: TGTGCCAGCAGCTTTAACAGGCAAGAGACCCAGTACTTC
J: TRBJ1-1; D: TRBD1; V: TRBV27; size: .; CDR3: CASWPRDRVTEAFF; DNA: TGTGCCAGCTGGCCCCGGGACAGGGTCACTGAAGCTTTCTTT
J: TRBJ1-5; D: .; V: TRBV18; size: once; CDR3: CASSPPAGNQPQHF; DNA: TGTGCCAGCTCACCACCAGCGGGCAATCAGCCCCAGCATTTT
J: TRBJ2-7; D: .; V: TRBV10-1; size: .; CDR3: CASSDGYEQYF; DNA: TGCGCCAGCAGTGACGGGTACGAGCAGTACTTC
J: TRBJ2-2; D: .; V: TRBV6-5; size: .; CDR3: CASSYSTGKLFF; DNA: TGTGCCAGCAGTTACTCTACGGGGAAGCTGTTTTTT
J: TRBJ1-5; D: TRBD1; V: TRBV4-3; size: once; CDR3: CASSLSTGEYRPQHF; DNA: TGCGCCAGCAGCCTCTCTACAGGGGAATATCGCCCCCAGCATTTT
J: TRBJ2-7; D: .; V: TRBV28; size: .; CDR3: CASSSGPVLVPYEQYF; DNA: TGTGCCAGCAGTTCGGGTCCGGTCCTCGTCCCCTACGAGCAGTACTTC
J: TRBJ2-2; D: .; V: TRBV27; size: .; CDR3: CASSLIFTGELFF; DNA: TGTGCCAGCAGTTTAATCTTTACCGGGGAGCTGTTTTTT
J: TRBJ2-7; D: .; V: TRBV7-9; size: .; CDR3: CASSLSSYEQYF; DNA: TGTGCCAGCAGCCTGTCCTCCTACGAGCAGTACTTC
J: TRBJ2-1; D: TRBD2; V: TRBV10-1; size: few; CDR3: CASSDSRTSGSLYNEQFF; DNA: TGCGCCAGCAGTGATTCCCGGACTAGCGGGAGTTTATACAATGAGCAGTTCTTC
J: TRBJ1-5; D: TRBD1; V: TRBV19; size: few; CDR3: CASSIIAGGPQPQHF; DNA: TGTGCCAGTAGTATCATCGCAGGGGGCCCCCAGCCCCAGCATTTT
J: TRBJ2-5; D: TRBD2; V: TRBV27; size: .; CDR3: CASRSGGSQYF; DNA: TGTGCCAGCAGATCGGGGGGTTCCCAGTACTTC
J: TRBJ2-7; D: TRBD1; V: TRBV6-5; size: .; CDR3: CASSFGTGTNEQYF; DNA: TGTGCCAGCAGTTTCGGGACAGGGACAAACGAGCAGTACTTC
J: TRBJ2-7; D: .; V: TRBV6-1; size: few; CDR3: CASSEAFGSEQYF; DNA: TGTGCCAGCAGTGAAGCGTTCGGTTCCGAGCAGTACTTC
J: TRBJ2-3; D: .; V: TRBV5-1; size: once; CDR3: CASSLSGPLTDTQYF; DNA: TGCGCCAGCAGCTTGTCAGGGCCCCTCACAGATACGCAGTATTTT
J: TRBJ1-1; D: .; V: TRBV6-5; size: .; CDR3: CASSYQQNMNTEAFF; DNA: TGTGCCAGCAGTTACCAACAGAATATGAACACTGAAGCTTTCTTT
J: TRBJ2-5; D: TRBD2; V: TRBV5-1; size: once; CDR3: CASSPGTSGPDDF; DNA: TGCGCCAGCAGCCCTGGGACTAGCGGGCCAGACGACTTC
J: TRBJ1-2; D: .; V: TRBV7-9; size: .; CDR3: CASSLTGLYGYTF; DNA: TGTGCCAGCAGCTTAACAGGCCTCTATGGCTACACCTTC